This paragraph covers one T cell receptor beta chain sequence. Antigen: not known. PCR primers comprised 60 Vbeta and 13 Jbeta primers. Some clones are missing from TCRdb's copy, which holds only in-frame ones; the method was immunoSEQ multiplex PCR. The sample yields about 98,000 clones, about 81% seen once. This entry belongs to a study of cytomegalovirus exposure and HLA in healthy donors. The CDR3 runs 17 residues. Germline CDR1 and CDR2: SGDLS and YYNGEE. V gave up 4 bases and J gave up 1 base; unmatched junction bases: 11. Whole-study results and caveats: Accurate HLA-A and HLA-B prediction from TCR beta sequences was reported for most subjects.

This chain uses TRBV9 with TRBJ2-3; TRBD2 matches at 8 bases. The sequenced material came from PBMCs. This clonotype originated in a man aged 35-49 years in good health and CMV-seronegative. The CDR3 protein is CASSPLAGRGGTDTQYF. The CDR3 DNA reads as TGTGCCAGCAGCCCCCTGGCTGGGCGGGGGGGCACAGATACGCAGTATTTT.